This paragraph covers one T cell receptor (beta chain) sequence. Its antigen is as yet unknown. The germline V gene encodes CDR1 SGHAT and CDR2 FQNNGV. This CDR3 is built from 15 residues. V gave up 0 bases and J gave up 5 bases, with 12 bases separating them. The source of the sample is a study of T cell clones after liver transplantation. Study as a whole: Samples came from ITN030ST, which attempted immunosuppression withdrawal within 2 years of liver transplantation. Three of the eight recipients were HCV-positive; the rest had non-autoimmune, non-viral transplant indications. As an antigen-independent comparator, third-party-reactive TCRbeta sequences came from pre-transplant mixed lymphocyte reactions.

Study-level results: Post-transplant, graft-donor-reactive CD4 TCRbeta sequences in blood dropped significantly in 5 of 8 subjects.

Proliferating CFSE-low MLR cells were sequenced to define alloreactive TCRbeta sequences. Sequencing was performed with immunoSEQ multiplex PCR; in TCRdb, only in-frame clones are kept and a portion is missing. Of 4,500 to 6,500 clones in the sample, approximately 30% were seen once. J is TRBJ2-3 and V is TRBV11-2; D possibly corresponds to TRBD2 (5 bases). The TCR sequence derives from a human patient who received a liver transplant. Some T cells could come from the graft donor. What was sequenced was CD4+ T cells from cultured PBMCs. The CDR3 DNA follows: TGTGCCAGCAGCTTAGATCGGGCGAGGGTAGATACGCAGTATTTT. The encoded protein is CASSLDRARVDTQYF.